This is a list of T cell receptor beta chains from one sample in a study of blood T cell repertoires in COVID-19. TCRdb keeps only in-frame clones here, not all; method: immunoSEQ multiplex PCR. The data contain roughly 100,000 clones, 70% to 80% of them singletons. Sequencing was carried out using peripheral blood. The source of these receptors is an elderly woman with active or convalescent COVID-19. Each CDR3 is given with its conserved first and last residue. The D gene is left open where the match is weak. Clone size is shown for a subset of rows, as once, few, many or a class of expanded clone.

few,TRBD2,TRBV5-4,TRBJ2-1,TGTGCCAGCAACCAGGGACTATCAAGGGCCTACAATGAGCAGTTCTTC,CASNQGLSRAYNEQFF
.,TRBD1,TRBV19,TRBJ1-4,TGTGCCAGTAGTAGAACCGGGACAGGGGGAAATATTGAAAAACTGTTTTTT,CASSRTGTGGNIEKLFF
once,TRBD2,TRBV5-4,TRBJ2-1,TGTGCCAGCAGCTCAGCGGGAGGGCCTGATGAGCAGTTCTTC,CASSSAGGPDEQFF
once,.,TRBV27,TRBJ2-3,TGTGCCAGCAGTTTACAGAGCACAGATACGCAGTATTTT,CASSLQSTDTQYF
.,TRBD2,TRBV24-1,TRBJ2-3,TGTGCCACCAGTGAGCATGAGGCGGGAGGGCTCACAGATACGCAGTATTTT,CATSEHEAGGLTDTQYF
few,.,TRBV27,TRBJ1-4,TGTGCCAGCAGTAACCACGGCGGTCCAGTAAAACTGTTTTTT,CASSNHGGPVKLFF
.,.,TRBV18,TRBJ2-2,TGTGCCAGCTCACCAGTGGCGGGTACCTTACCTGGGGAGCTGTTTTTT,CASSPVAGTLPGELFF
.,.,TRBV7-2,TRBJ2-5,TGTGCCAGCAGCTTACAGTACCAAGAGACCCAGTACTTC,CASSLQYQETQYF
.,TRBD2,TRBV12-3/TRBV12-4,TRBJ2-7,TGTGCCAGCAGACGACTAGCGACCTACGAGCAGTACTTC,CASRRLATYEQYF
.,.,TRBV9,TRBJ2-1,TGTGCCAGCAGCGTAGGACCAGGGAACAATGAGCAGTTCTTC,CASSVGPGNNEQFF
.,.,TRBV6-5,TRBJ2-5,TGTGCCAGCAGTCCCCCTCTCTACCAAGAGACCCAGTACTTC,CASSPPLYQETQYF
.,TRBD2,TRBV5-6,TRBJ2-1,TGTGCCAGCAGCTTGAAGTGGGAGTTCGGGGGGAATGAGCAGTTCTTC,CASSLKWEFGGNEQFF
.,.,TRBV21-1,TRBJ2-7,TGTGCCAGCAGCAAACCAACAAGAACAGGGGAAGTACACTACGAGCAGTACTTC,CASSKPTRTGEVHYEQYF
.,.,TRBV5-1,TRBJ1-5,TGCGCCAGCAGCCTACAGGGATCTCAGCCCCAGCATTTT,CASSLQGSQPQHF
once,.,TRBV6-5,TRBJ1-5,TGTGCCAGCAGACGAGGGTCCGGGATGGGGCAGCCCCAGCATTTT,CASRRGSGMGQPQHF
once,.,TRBV29-1,TRBJ1-2,TGCAGCGTTGAACACAGGGTGAGGGATGGCTACACCTTC,CSVEHRVRDGYTF
.,TRBD2,TRBV9,TRBJ2-3,TGTGCCAGCAGGAGCGGGAGCGGCACAGATACGCAGTATTTT,CASRSGSGTDTQYF
.,.,TRBV19,TRBJ2-5,TGTGCCAGTAGTGTCCTGAACTCAAGGGGCACAGAGACCCAGTACTTC,CASSVLNSRGTETQYF
.,TRBD1,TRBV29-1,TRBJ1-2,TGCAGCGACAGGGGACCCAACTATGGCTACACCTTC,CSDRGPNYGYTF
.,.,TRBV5-4,TRBJ2-6,TGTGCCAGCAGCTTGGGGACAGCCTATTCTGGGGCCAACGTCCTGACTTTC,CASSLGTAYSGANVLTF
few,.,TRBV6-2/TRBV6-3,TRBJ2-7,TGTGCCAGCAGCAATCCGGCGGTTTACGAGCAGTACTTC,CASSNPAVYEQYF
.,.,TRBV19,TRBJ1-2,TGTGCCAGTAGTATTTTCCGGACAGCCCCGGCGGGCTACACCTTC,CASSIFRTAPAGYTF
.,.,TRBV5-1,TRBJ2-1,TGCGCCAGCAGCTTCCCGACAGTCTCCTACAATGAGCAGTTCTTC,CASSFPTVSYNEQFF
.,.,TRBV29-1,TRBJ2-4,TGCAGCGTTGAAAGCGAGGCCAAAAACATTCAGTACTTC,CSVESEAKNIQYF
.,.,TRBV28,TRBJ1-2,TGTGCCAGCGGAGGTCCGCCTACCTATGGCTACACCTTC,CASGGPPTYGYTF
.,.,TRBV9,TRBJ1-1,TGTGCCAGCAGCGTTGGGGCCTCCGGGCTTGCTGAAGCTTTCTTT,CASSVGASGLAEAFF